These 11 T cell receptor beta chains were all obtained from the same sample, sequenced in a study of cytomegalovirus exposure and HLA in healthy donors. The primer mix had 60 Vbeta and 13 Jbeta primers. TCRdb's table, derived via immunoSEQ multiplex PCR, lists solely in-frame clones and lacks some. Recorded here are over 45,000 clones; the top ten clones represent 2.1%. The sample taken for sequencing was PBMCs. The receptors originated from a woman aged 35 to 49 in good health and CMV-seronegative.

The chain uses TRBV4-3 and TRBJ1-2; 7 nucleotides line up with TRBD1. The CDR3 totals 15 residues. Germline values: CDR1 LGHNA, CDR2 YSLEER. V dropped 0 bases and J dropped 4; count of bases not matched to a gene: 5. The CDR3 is CASSQEAQGGYGYTF. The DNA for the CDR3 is TGCGCCAGCAGCCAAGAGGCCCAGGGGGGCTATGGCTACACCTTC.

CDR3 sequence (DNA): TGTGCCAGCAGCTCCAGGGTGGCCTACGAGCAGTACTTC. It encodes CASSSRVAYEQYF. The V call is TRBV13, the J call TRBJ2-7, with TRBD1 as a possible D gene (5 bases). V gave up 4 bases and J gave up 2 bases, with 9 bases separating them. The germline V gene has CDR1 PRHDT and CDR2 FYEKMQ (reference sequence). The CDR3 runs to 13 residues.

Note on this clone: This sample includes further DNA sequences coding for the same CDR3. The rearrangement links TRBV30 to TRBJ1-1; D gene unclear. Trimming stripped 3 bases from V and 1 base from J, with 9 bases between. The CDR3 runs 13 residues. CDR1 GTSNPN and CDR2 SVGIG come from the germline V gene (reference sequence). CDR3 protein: CAWSRGENTEAFF. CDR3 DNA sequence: TGTGCCTGGAGCCGCGGGGAGAACACTGAAGCTTTCTTT.

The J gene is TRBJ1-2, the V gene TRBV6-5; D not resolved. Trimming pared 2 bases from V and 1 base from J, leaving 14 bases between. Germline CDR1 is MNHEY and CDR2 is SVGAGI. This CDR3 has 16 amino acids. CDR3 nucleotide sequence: TGTGCCAGCAGTTACACGGGGATGGAAATTAACTATGGCTACACCTTC. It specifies CASSYTGMEINYGYTF.

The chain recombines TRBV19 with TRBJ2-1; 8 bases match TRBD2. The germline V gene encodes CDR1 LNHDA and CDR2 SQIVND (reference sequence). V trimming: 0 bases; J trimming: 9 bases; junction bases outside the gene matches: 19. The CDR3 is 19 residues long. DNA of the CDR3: TGTGCCAGTAGTATAGACCGGGGGGGCTACGAGGGACGCGGGACTGAGCAGTTCTTC. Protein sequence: CASSIDRGGYEGRGTEQFF.

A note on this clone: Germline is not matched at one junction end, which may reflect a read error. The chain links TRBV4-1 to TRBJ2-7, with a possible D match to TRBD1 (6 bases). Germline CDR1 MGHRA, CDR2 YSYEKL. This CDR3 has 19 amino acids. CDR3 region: CASSWGQTDSRGSAYEQSF. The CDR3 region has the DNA TGCGCCAGCAGCTGGGGCCAAACGGATTCCAGGGGCAGCGCCTACGAGCAGTCCTTC.

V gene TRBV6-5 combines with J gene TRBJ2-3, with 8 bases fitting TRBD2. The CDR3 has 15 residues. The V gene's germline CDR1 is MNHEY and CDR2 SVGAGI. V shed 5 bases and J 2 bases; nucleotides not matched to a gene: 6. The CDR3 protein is CASSSLAGLTDTQYF. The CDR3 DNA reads TGTGCCAGCAGTAGTCTAGCGGGTCTCACAGATACGCAGTATTTT.

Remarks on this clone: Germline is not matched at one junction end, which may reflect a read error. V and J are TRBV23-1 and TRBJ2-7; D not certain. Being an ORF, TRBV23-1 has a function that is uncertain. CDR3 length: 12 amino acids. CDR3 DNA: TGCGCCAGCAAACCGACCCGACACGAACCGGCCTTC. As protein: CASKPTRHEPAF.

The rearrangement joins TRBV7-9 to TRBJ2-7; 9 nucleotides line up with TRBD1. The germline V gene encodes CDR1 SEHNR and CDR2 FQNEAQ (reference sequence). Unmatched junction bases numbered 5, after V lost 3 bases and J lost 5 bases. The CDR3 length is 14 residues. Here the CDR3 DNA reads TGTGCCAGCAGCTTCAGACAGGGGGTCCACGAGCAGTACTTC. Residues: CASSFRQGVHEQYF.

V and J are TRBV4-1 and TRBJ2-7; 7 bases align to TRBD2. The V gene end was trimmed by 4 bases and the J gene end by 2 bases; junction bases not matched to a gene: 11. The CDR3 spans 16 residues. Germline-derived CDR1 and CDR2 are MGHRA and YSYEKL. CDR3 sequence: CASSLGRAGETYEQYF. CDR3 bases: TGCGCCAGCAGCCTGGGGCGGGCGGGAGAAACCTACGAGCAGTACTTC.

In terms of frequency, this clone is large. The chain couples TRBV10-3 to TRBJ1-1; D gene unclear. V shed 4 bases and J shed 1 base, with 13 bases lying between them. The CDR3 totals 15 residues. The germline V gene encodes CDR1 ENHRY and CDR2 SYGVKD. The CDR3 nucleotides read TGTGCCATCAGTGGGCCGGACTCCCCGAACACTGAAGCTTTCTTT. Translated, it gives CAISGPDSPNTEAFF.